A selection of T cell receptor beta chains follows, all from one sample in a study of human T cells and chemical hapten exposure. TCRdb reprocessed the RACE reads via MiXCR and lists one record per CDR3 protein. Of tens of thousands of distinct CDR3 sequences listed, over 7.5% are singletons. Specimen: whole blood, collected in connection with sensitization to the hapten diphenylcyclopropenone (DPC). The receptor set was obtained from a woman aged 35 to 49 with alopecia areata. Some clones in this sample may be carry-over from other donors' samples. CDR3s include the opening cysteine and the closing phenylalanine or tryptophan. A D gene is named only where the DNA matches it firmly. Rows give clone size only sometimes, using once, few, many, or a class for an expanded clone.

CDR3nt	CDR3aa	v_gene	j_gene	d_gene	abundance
TGCGCCAGCAGCGAAGCAACAGGGGACCAAGAGACCCAGTACTTC	CASSEATGDQETQYF	TRBV5-1	TRBJ2-5	TRBD1	NA
TGTGCCAGCACCCCCTCGAGACTTAATTCACCCCTCCACTTT	CASTPSRLNSPLHF	TRBV2	TRBJ1-6	NA	few
TGCGCCAGCAGCCAGTATACCGGGACAGGAGACTACGAGCAGTACTTC	CASSQYTGTGDYEQYF	TRBV4-1	TRBJ2-7	TRBD1	NA
TGTGCCAGCACCTTAGTCGCCGGGGCAACCACAGATACGCAGTATTTT	CASTLVAGATTDTQYF	TRBV7-9	TRBJ2-3	NA	NA
TGCAGTGCTAGATTCGCACAGGCCTACACCTTC	CSARFAQAYTF	TRBV20-1	TRBJ1-2	NA	many
TGTGCCAGCAGTTCCCCAGGAGCCCTAGTAGGGAAGTCTGGAAACACCATATATTTT	CASSSPGALVGKSGNTIYF	TRBV25-1	TRBJ1-3	NA	many
TGCGCCAGCAGCCCAAGACTAGCTAAGGCAGATACGCAGTATTTT	CASSPRLAKADTQYF	TRBV4-3	TRBJ2-3	TRBD2	many
TGTGCCAGCAGCCCCGGGCCGAACAATGAGCAGTTCTTC	CASSPGPNNEQFF	TRBV7-2	TRBJ2-1	NA	NA
TGTGCCTGGAGTGTATGGCAAAACGCTAACTATGGCTACACCTTC	CAWSVWQNANYGYTF	TRBV30	TRBJ1-2	NA	NA
TGTGCCAGCAGCCAAGATCCAGGCCGAGATACGCAGTATTTT	CASSQDPGRDTQYF	TRBV3-1	TRBJ2-3	NA	few
TGTGCCAGCAGCATCTATTCTTTAGACAGGGACTATGGCTACACCTTC	CASSIYSLDRDYGYTF	TRBV7-9	TRBJ1-2	TRBD1	many
TGTGCCAGCTCACCAGTCGGGGGAGGAGAGACCCAGTACTTC	CASSPVGGGETQYF	TRBV18	TRBJ2-5	NA	many
TGCGCCAGCAGCTTCGGGGGCAGGTCCTACGAGCAGTACTTC	CASSFGGRSYEQYF	TRBV5-1	TRBJ2-7	NA	many
TGCGCCAGCAGCTTGGACGGGAGTGGGCGAGATACGCAGTATTTT	CASSLDGSGRDTQYF	TRBV5-1	TRBJ2-3	NA	few
TGTGCCAGCTCACTCGGGCTTCAGCAGGAGACCCAGTACTTC	CASSLGLQQETQYF	TRBV18	TRBJ2-5	NA	NA
TGCGCCAGCAGCCAAGTCGAGCGGGGGGGTAGTTCAGATACGCAGTATTTT	CASSQVERGGSSDTQYF	TRBV4-3	TRBJ2-3	TRBD2	few
TGTGCCAGCAGTTTATCGGGGGCGGGCGGCGAGCAGTACTTC	CASSLSGAGGEQYF	TRBV27	TRBJ2-7	NA	many
TGTGCCAGCAGTTTGGGAGGCGTGGGGTCCTACGAGCAGTACTTC	CASSLGGVGSYEQYF	TRBV27	TRBJ2-7	NA	few
TGTGCCAGCAGCTTAGGAGTCAGGGGGTTGAATGGCTACACCTTC	CASSLGVRGLNGYTF	TRBV11-2	TRBJ1-2	TRBD1	many
TGCAGTGCTAGGCCTGACAGAAATCAGCCCCAGCATTTT	CSARPDRNQPQHF	TRBV20-1	TRBJ1-5	NA	many
TGCAGTGCTCCCTCCGGGGCGGGGGAGACCCAGTACTTC	CSAPSGAGETQYF	TRBV20-1	TRBJ2-5	NA	NA
TGCGCCAGCAGTCAGGGACAAGCAACTAATGAAAAACTGTTTTTT	CASSQGQATNEKLFF	TRBV23-1	TRBJ1-4	NA	many
TGCGCCAGCAGCCGGATGGTAGGACAGGGGTTCTCCTACGAGCAGTACTTC	CASSRMVGQGFSYEQYF	TRBV4-1	TRBJ2-7	TRBD1	few
TGTGCCAGCAGCCCCGGAGCCGTGGATACGCAGTATTTT	CASSPGAVDTQYF	TRBV7-2	TRBJ2-3	NA	NA
TGTGCCAGCAGCCAAGACCTCGGACAGGGACCTGCCTACGAGCAGTACTTC	CASSQDLGQGPAYEQYF	TRBV3-1	TRBJ2-7	TRBD1	few
TGTGCCACCAGCAAAACGGGGGTACAGCCCCAGCATTTT	CATSKTGVQPQHF	TRBV15	TRBJ1-5	NA	many
TGTGCCAGCAGCCAAGGGTCCAGCGGGGGGTCGGATACGCAGTATTTT	CASSQGSSGGSDTQYF	TRBV3-1	TRBJ2-3	TRBD2	many
TGTGCCAGCAGCCAAGAATTTGGGACAGGGGATCTTGGGGCCAACGTCCTGACTTTC	CASSQEFGTGDLGANVLTF	TRBV4-2	TRBJ2-6	TRBD1	NA
TGTGCCAGCAGCGGAATAGGACTAATGGAGACCCAGTACTTC	CASSGIGLMETQYF	TRBV9	TRBJ2-5	NA	few
TGTGCCAGCAGCTTAAATGGACTAGCGGGGGCACCAGCCAAAAACATTCAGTACTTC	CASSLNGLAGAPAKNIQYF	TRBV7-8	TRBJ2-4	TRBD2	many
TGTGCCAGCAGCCCCCTCCCGGGCGCAGCCAAAAACATTCAGTACTTC	CASSPLPGAAKNIQYF	TRBV5-4	TRBJ2-4	NA	NA
TGTGCCAGCACCGAGCAGGGGAAGTCCTACGAGCAGTACTTC	CASTEQGKSYEQYF	TRBV28	TRBJ2-7	NA	NA
TGTGCCAGCAGTTCGACGGCTAACTATGGCTACACCTTC	CASSSTANYGYTF	TRBV2	TRBJ1-2	NA	many
TGTGCCAGCAGCTTCGGGACTTCCAATTCACCCCTCCACTTT	CASSFGTSNSPLHF	TRBV7-3	TRBJ1-6	NA	many
TGCAGTGCTAGAGCCTGGATGGCTTTCTTT	CSARAWMAFF	TRBV20-1	TRBJ1-1	NA	many
TGTGCCAGTAGTATCCATGACACAGCTAACTATGGCTACACCTTC	CASSIHDTANYGYTF	TRBV19	TRBJ1-2	NA	NA
TGTGCCAGCGGACAAAGCGGGGGGGTCTCCTACGAGCAGTACTTC	CASGQSGGVSYEQYF	TRBV6-2/TRBV6-3	TRBJ2-7	TRBD2	few
TGTGCCAGCAGCTTAGGACAGGTCGGGACCCAGTACTTC	CASSLGQVGTQYF	TRBV7-2	TRBJ2-5	NA	many
TGTGCCACCAGCAGAGAGGTTAACTATGGCTACACCTTC	CATSREVNYGYTF	TRBV15	TRBJ1-2	NA	NA
TGTGCCAGCAGCACTAGCGGCAGCTCTGGGGCCAACGTCCTGACTTTC	CASSTSGSSGANVLTF	TRBV5-5	TRBJ2-6	TRBD2	many
TGTGCCAGCAGCTTGGGGCCCCAGCTCGCGAACACCGGGGAGCTGTTTTTT	CASSLGPQLANTGELFF	TRBV7-2	TRBJ2-2	NA	many
TGTGCCTGGAGGGAGACAGGGACGGCCAATGAGCAGTTCTTC	CAWRETGTANEQFF	TRBV30	TRBJ2-1	TRBD1	many
TGCGCCAGCAGCTTGGGGACAGGGGCTACTAACTATGGCTACACCTTC	CASSLGTGATNYGYTF	TRBV5-1	TRBJ1-2	TRBD1	many
TGTGCCAGCAGTTCAGGGGTGAACACTAAAGCTTTCTTT	CASSSGVNTKAFF	TRBV6-2/TRBV6-3	TRBJ1-1	NA	NA